Listed here are 21 T cell receptor beta chains from one sample, sequenced in a study of human T cells and chemical hapten exposure. Someone pulled total RNA out of unfractionated whole blood. TCRdb ran MiXCR on the 5' RACE reads and lists one entry per CDR3 protein. Found here are around 140,000 distinct CDR3 sequences, 4.1% of them singletons; the top ten hold about 1.3%. These receptors all come from a female donor in good health.

This clonotype was seen only a few times. The rearrangement links TRBV9 to TRBJ2-5; D uncertain. Germline CDR1 is SGDLS and CDR2 is YYNGEE. CDR3 size: 14 residues. The V and J ends lost 0 bases and 1 base respectively, with 7 bases between them. The CDR3 DNA is TGTGCCAGCAGCGTAGGTCCTAGCCAAGAGACCCAGTACTTC. Residues: CASSVGPSQETQYF.

The chain is built from TRBV5-6 and TRBJ1-1; possibly TRBD1 for D (5 bases). The CDR3 spans 17 residues. Germline V gene sequence: CDR1 SGHDT, CDR2 YYEEEE. With 7 bases removed from V and 0 bases from J, the gap between germline ends came to 22 bases. The CDR3 DNA follows: TGTGCCAGCGCACCCCAGGGCTGGGGGTCTCTGAACACTGAAGCTTTCTTT. Translation: CASAPQGWGSLNTEAFF.

This clonotype came up many times. The chain carries TRBV10-3 and TRBJ2-7, with 10 bases matching TRBD2. V shed 11 bases, J shed 0 bases, and the junction held 16 bases outside the gene matches. Germline V gene data show CDR1 as ENHRY and CDR2 as SYGVKD. This CDR3 is 17 amino acids long. As DNA, the CDR3 is TGTGCCGCCCGGGAGGCTAGCGGGGGCTCGAGCTCCTACGAGCAGTACTTC. This gives the protein CAAREASGGSSSYEQYF.

This clonotype was observed a few times. The rearrangement joins TRBV20-1 to TRBJ2-3; D call uncertain. Germline V gene data show CDR1 as DFQATT and CDR2 as SNEGSKA (reference sequence). The V gene lost 6 bases and the J gene lost 1 base, with 11 bases spanning the gap. The CDR3 length is 13 residues. The DNA for the CDR3 is TGCAGTGCCCCGATGGATGGCACAGATACGCAGTATTTT. Translated: CSAPMDGTDTQYF.

This clonotype was counted at least ten times. The genes are TRBV2 and TRBJ2-5; D possibly corresponds to TRBD2 (7 bases). From germline, CDR1 is SNHLY and CDR2 FYNNEI. V was clipped by 11 bases and J by 10 bases, with 32 bases between them. This CDR3 is 16 amino acids long. The CDR3 DNA follows: TGTGCCGCAACCGCCGAGGGGGAGGGGACCTGGAGCGACCAGTACTTC. It encodes CAATAEGEGTWSDQYF.

There are many counts of this clonotype. The rearrangement links TRBV2 to TRBJ2-7; D uncertain. This CDR3 spans 12 amino acids. Germline-derived CDR1 and CDR2 are SNHLY and FYNNEI. Deletions cut 4 bases from V and 3 bases from J, with 7 bases between. This chain's CDR3 is CASSGHDYEQYF. DNA for the CDR3: TGTGCCAGCAGTGGACACGACTACGAGCAGTACTTC. Full variable domain (rest looked up from reference TRBV2 and TRBJ2-7): EPEVTQTPSHQVTQMGQEVILRCVPISNHLYFYWYRQILGQKVEFLVSFYNNEISEKSEIFDDQFSVERPDGSNFTLKIRSTKLEDSAMYFCASSGHDYEQYFGPGTRLTVT.

V gene TRBV20-1 combines with J gene TRBJ2-7, with D tentatively TRBD2 (5 bases). The CDR3 is 11 amino acids. Trimming removed 5 bases at V and 4 bases at J, with 9 bases between. The germline gives CDR1 DFQATT, CDR2 SNEGSKA (reference sequence). The CDR3 reads CSAQRGYEQYF. CDR3 DNA sequence: TGCAGTGCTCAGCGAGGGTACGAGCAGTACTTC.

This clonotype was recorded at least ten times. This chain uses TRBV20-1 with TRBJ1-1, with a possible D match to TRBD1 (6 bases). The CDR3 sequence is 14 residues long. V shed 5 bases and J shed 1 base, with 14 bases lying between them. Germline assignment: CDR1 DFQATT and CDR2 SNEGSKA (reference sequence). The CDR3 sequence: CSAEGGRGNTEAFF. The CDR3 DNA sequence: TGCAGTGCTGAGGGGGGGCGGGGGAACACTGAAGCTTTCTTT.

This clonotype was picked up many times. The chain joins TRBV20-1 to TRBJ1-4, with D maybe TRBD1 (5 bases). V shed 3 bases and J shed 10 bases, with 15 bases lying between them. This CDR3 spans 13 amino acids. Germline assignment: CDR1 DFQATT and CDR2 SNEGSKA (reference sequence). The CDR3 DNA follows: TGCAGTGCTAGGGACACCCGGGGGAGAAAACTGTTTTTT. This encodes CSARDTRGRKLFF.

The table lists this clonotype with many counts. CDR3 sequence: CSVRTGYSNQPQHF. CDR3 coding DNA: TGCAGCGTGAGGACAGGCTATAGCAATCAGCCCCAGCATTTT. The V call is TRBV29-1, the J call TRBJ1-5, with 7 bases aligning to TRBD1. This CDR3 comprises 14 residues. The germline V gene has CDR1 SQVTM and CDR2 ANQGSEA. Losses at the gene ends were 6 bases for V and 0 bases for J; bases not matched to a gene: 5.

This clonotype was observed many times. This sequence joins TRBV5-1 and TRBJ2-2, with D perhaps matching TRBD1 (6 bases). Trimming left V 4 bases short and J 6 bases short, with 19 bases between. The CDR3 totals 16 residues. Germline CDR1 reads SGHRS; CDR2 reads YFSETQ. In DNA, the CDR3 is TGCGCCAGCAGCAGCCTCAGGGGTTCCCAAGCCGGGGAGCTGTTTTTT. This sequence encodes CASSSLRGSQAGELFF.

This clonotype was seen many times. The V gene is TRBV5-4, the J gene TRBJ2-3, with D tentatively TRBD1 or TRBD2 (5 bases each). The CDR3 totals 17 residues. Trimming pared 0 bases from V and 1 base from J, leaving 15 bases between. The germline V gene encodes CDR1 SGHNT and CDR2 YYREEE (reference sequence). CDR3 in amino acids: CASSLGGTGPRTDTQYF. CDR3 DNA sequence: TGTGCCAGCAGCTTGGGTGGGACGGGCCCACGCACAGATACGCAGTATTTT.

In its sample, this clonotype was seen many times. This chain links TRBV12-3 or TRBV12-4 with TRBJ1-2, with 9 bases identical to TRBD1. This CDR3 is 15 amino acids long. The V gene end was trimmed by 3 bases and the J gene end by 2 bases; junction bases not matched to a gene: 4. The CDR3 here is CASSFRDRVNYGYTF. The CDR3, as DNA: TGTGCCAGCAGTTTCCGGGACAGGGTCAACTATGGCTACACCTTC.

The chain couples TRBV5-1 to TRBJ1-2; 12 bases agree with TRBD1. The CDR3 contains 17 residues. In germline, CDR1 is SGHRS, CDR2 YFSETQ. V dropped 5 bases and J dropped 3; count of bases not matched to a gene: 11. The CDR3 region is CASRKGQGAAMDYGYTF. The DNA of the CDR3 is TGCGCCAGCAGAAAGGGACAGGGGGCTGCTATGGACTATGGCTACACCTTC. The full variable domain, in which reference TRBV5-1 and TRBJ1-2 provide the parts outside the CDR3, is KAGVTQTPRYLIKTRGQQVTLSCSPISGHRSVSWYQQTPGQGLQFLFEYFSETQRNKGNFPGRFSGRQFSNSRSEMNVSTLELGDSALYLCASRKGQGAAMDYGYTFGSGTRLTVV.

Ten or more counts support this clonotype. The gene calls are TRBV6-2 or TRBV6-3 and TRBJ2-1; D remains unclear. Germline values: CDR1 MNHEY, CDR2 SVGEGT. Trimming left V 4 bases short and J 5 bases short, with 15 bases between. The CDR3 sequence is 15 residues long. The CDR3 DNA is TGTGCCAGCAGTTCCGAAACGTCCATTGACAATGAGCAGTTCTTC. The encoded protein is CASSSETSIDNEQFF.

There are many counts of this clonotype. The chain links TRBV5-4 to TRBJ2-3; 8 nucleotides agree with TRBD2. Trimming took 4 bases from V and 1 from J; bases not matched to a gene: 8. Germline CDR1 is SGHNT and CDR2 is YYREEE (reference sequence). The CDR3 extends over 16 amino acids. The CDR3 DNA follows: TGTGCCAGCAGCCCCGGGGGGGGCGGGGGCACAGATACGCAGTATTTT. Protein product: CASSPGGGGGTDTQYF.

This clonotype appeared many times. The chain links TRBV20-1 to TRBJ1-6, with 7 positions matching TRBD1. The ends lost 5 bases at V and 6 bases at J; junction bases unmatched: 7. This CDR3 contains 14 residues. CDR1 DFQATT and CDR2 SNEGSKA come from the germline V gene (reference sequence). CDR3 nucleotide sequence: TGCAGTGCTCTTGGGGACAGACGTAATTCACCCCTCCACTTT. Encoded protein: CSALGDRRNSPLHF.

This clonotype was detected ten times or more. This chain joins TRBV7-6 and TRBJ1-4; D is possibly TRBD1 (5 bases). V shed 2 bases and J shed 8 bases, with 9 bases lying between them. Germline CDR1 reads SGHVS; CDR2 reads FNYEAQ. This CDR3 spans 13 amino acids. This CDR3 reads CASSLPGAEKLFF. The CDR3 region has the DNA TGTGCCAGCAGCTTACCCGGGGCAGAAAAACTGTTTTTT.

This clonotype was counted many times. The chain links TRBV20-1 to TRBJ1-1; D might be TRBD1 (5 bases). Deletions cut 0 bases from V and 0 bases from J, with 14 bases between. The CDR3 is made up of 16 amino acids. Germline V lookup: CDR1 DFQATT, CDR2 SNEGSKA (reference sequence). The CDR3, as DNA: TGCAGTGCTAGAGATCGGAGACAGCTCATGAACACTGAAGCTTTCTTT. It codes for CSARDRRQLMNTEAFF.

This clonotype came up many times. J is TRBJ2-1 and V is TRBV5-1, with 12 bases fitting TRBD2. V dropped 4 bases and J dropped 9; count of bases not matched to a gene: 11. Germline CDR1 SGHRS, CDR2 YFSETQ. This CDR3 has 16 residues. As DNA, the CDR3 is TGCGCCAGCAGCCTGTCTAGCGGGGGGGTCTTGGGTGAGCAGTTCTTC. It specifies CASSLSSGGVLGEQFF.

This clonotype was detected ten times or more. This chain connects TRBV7-9 to TRBJ1-4; a weak D match, TRBD1 (5 bases). The CDR3 consists of 15 residues. CDR1 and CDR2 (germline): SEHNR, FQNEAQ (reference sequence). Trimming cost V 6 bases and J 6 bases, with 17 bases left between them. CDR3: CASSISGVWHEKLFF. In DNA form, the CDR3 reads TGTGCCAGCAGTATATCGGGGGTTTGGCATGAAAAACTGTTTTTT.